The rows below give T cell receptor beta chains drawn from one sample of a study of cytomegalovirus exposure and HLA in healthy donors. Here immunoSEQ multiplex PCR was the method, and the copy in TCRdb shows in-frame clones only, minus some. The sample carries some 85,000 clones, over 65% recorded once. Sequenced material: PBMCs. The source of these receptors is a woman between 40 and 55 years old in good health and CMV-seropositive. The CDR3 runs from the conserved cysteine through the conserved F or W. The order of the fields is D gene, J gene, clone size, V gene, CDR3 protein, CDR3 DNA. The D gene is left open where the match is weak. Size tells how often a clone was seen (once, few, many) or the class of an expanded clone, and some rows leave it out.

NA,TRBJ1-1,NA,TRBV7-9,CASSRTVGGNTEAFF,TGTGCCAGCAGCCGAACTGTCGGGGGGAACACTGAAGCTTTCTTT
NA,TRBJ1-2,NA,TRBV7-9,CASSHAQTAYGYTF,TGTGCCAGCAGCCACGCCCAAACAGCCTATGGCTACACCTTC
NA,TRBJ1-5,NA,TRBV7-8,CASSLGGYNQPQHF,TGTGCCAGCAGCTTAGGAGGGTACAATCAGCCCCAGCATTTT
TRBD2,TRBJ2-3,NA,TRBV9,CASSVEVLAGGVTDTQYF,TGTGCCAGCAGCGTAGAAGTCCTAGCGGGAGGGGTGACAGATACGCAGTATTTT
TRBD2,TRBJ2-1,NA,TRBV18,CASSPMLARTSGNEQFF,TGTGCCAGCTCACCAATGTTGGCGCGGACTAGCGGGAATGAGCAGTTCTTC
TRBD2,TRBJ2-5,NA,TRBV9,CASSALGGKETQYF,TGTGCCAGCAGCGCCCTCGGGGGGAAAGAGACCCAGTACTTC
TRBD1,TRBJ2-5,NA,TRBV5-4,CASSRSGTEETQYF,TGTGCCAGCAGCCGTTCCGGGACAGAAGAGACCCAGTACTTC
NA,TRBJ1-1,NA,TRBV5-1,CASSLLTGPNTEAFF,TGCGCCAGCAGCCTATTAACAGGGCCGAACACTGAAGCTTTCTTT
NA,TRBJ2-1,NA,TRBV7-3,CASSLNLGEQFF,TGTGCCAGCAGCTTAAATCTCGGTGAGCAGTTCTTC
NA,TRBJ2-7,NA,TRBV7-9,CSSSPQGYEQYF,TGTTCCAGCAGCCCGCAGGGTTATGAGCAGTACTTC
TRBD2,TRBJ2-3,NA,TRBV4-3,CASSQARGSISGFTDTQYF,TGCGCCAGCAGCCAAGCGAGAGGTTCAATTAGCGGGTTTACAGATACGCAGTATTTT
NA,TRBJ2-7,NA,TRBV7-2,CASKLGRMGEQYF,TGTGCCAGCAAACTGGGGCGGATGGGCGAGCAGTACTTC
NA,TRBJ2-3,NA,TRBV7-2,CASNFRRPPTDTQYF,TGTGCCAGCAATTTTAGGAGGCCCCCCACAGATACGCAGTATTTT
NA,TRBJ2-5,NA,TRBV20-1,CSARQETQYF,TGCAGTGCCCGCCAAGAGACCCAGTACTTC
NA,TRBJ1-1,NA,TRBV7-9,CASSLPQGGGTEAFF,TGTGCCAGCAGCTTACCGCAGGGCGGGGGCACTGAAGCTTTCTTT
NA,TRBJ2-1,NA,TRBV7-2,CASSGGGAYNEQFF,TGTGCCAGCAGCGGTGGCGGGGCCTACAATGAGCAGTTCTTC
TRBD1,TRBJ2-5,NA,TRBV7-3,CASSSTGTEETQYF,TGTGCCAGCAGCTCAACCGGGACAGAAGAGACCCAGTACTTC
NA,TRBJ2-5,NA,TRBV29-1,CSVRVGWETQYF,TGCAGCGTTCGGGTCGGCTGGGAGACCCAGTACTTC
TRBD2,TRBJ2-1,NA,TRBV6-1,CASKFRAGEVSEQFF,TGTGCCAGCAAATTCCGAGCGGGAGAGGTGAGTGAGCAGTTCTTC
NA,TRBJ1-4,NA,TRBV6-5,CASSLSGEKLFF,TGTGCCAGCAGCCTAAGCGGAGAAAAACTGTTTTTT
TRBD1,TRBJ1-2,NA,TRBV6-6,CASSYPKEGAGFGYTF,TGTGCCAGCAGTTACCCCAAGGAGGGGGCAGGTTTCGGCTACACCTTC
NA,TRBJ2-7,NA,TRBV7-9,CASSSPLDEQYF,TGTGCCAGCAGCTCCCCTCTTGACGAGCAGTACTTC
NA,TRBJ2-5,NA,TRBV30,CAWSPRDRTPRETQYF,TGTGCCTGGAGTCCCCGTGATCGGACTCCTAGGGAGACCCAGTACTTC
NA,TRBJ2-5,NA,TRBV6-5,CASRRSGQETQYF,TGTGCCAGCCGGAGAAGTGGGCAAGAGACCCAGTACTTC
TRBD2,TRBJ2-7,many,TRBV19,CASSRGDYPGVEQYF,TGTGCCAGTAGTAGGGGGGACTACCCGGGAGTTGAGCAGTACTTC
TRBD2,TRBJ2-1,NA,TRBV5-4,CASSPGGRAYNEQFF,TGTGCCAGCAGCCCGGGCGGGAGGGCCTACAATGAGCAGTTCTTC
TRBD1,TRBJ2-7,NA,TRBV6-5,CAGGLTGDRSYEQYF,TGTGCCGGCGGATTAACAGGGGACCGGTCCTACGAGCAGTACTTC
NA,TRBJ1-1,few,TRBV6-5,CASRPPGFTNTEAFF,TGTGCCAGCAGGCCTCCAGGGTTTACGAACACTGAAGCTTTCTTT
TRBD2,TRBJ2-7,NA,TRBV5-6,CASSFPGLTGEGYEQYF,TGTGCCAGCAGCTTCCCGGGACTAACGGGAGAAGGCTACGAGCAGTACTTC
TRBD2,TRBJ2-5,NA,TRBV7-8,CASSLGSLAGFWGETQYF,TGTGCCAGCAGCTTAGGGAGCCTAGCGGGATTTTGGGGAGAGACCCAGTACTTC
NA,TRBJ2-3,NA,TRBV9,CASSRPRGFEIDTQYF,TGTGCCAGCAGCAGGCCTAGGGGGTTTGAGATAGATACGCAGTATTTT